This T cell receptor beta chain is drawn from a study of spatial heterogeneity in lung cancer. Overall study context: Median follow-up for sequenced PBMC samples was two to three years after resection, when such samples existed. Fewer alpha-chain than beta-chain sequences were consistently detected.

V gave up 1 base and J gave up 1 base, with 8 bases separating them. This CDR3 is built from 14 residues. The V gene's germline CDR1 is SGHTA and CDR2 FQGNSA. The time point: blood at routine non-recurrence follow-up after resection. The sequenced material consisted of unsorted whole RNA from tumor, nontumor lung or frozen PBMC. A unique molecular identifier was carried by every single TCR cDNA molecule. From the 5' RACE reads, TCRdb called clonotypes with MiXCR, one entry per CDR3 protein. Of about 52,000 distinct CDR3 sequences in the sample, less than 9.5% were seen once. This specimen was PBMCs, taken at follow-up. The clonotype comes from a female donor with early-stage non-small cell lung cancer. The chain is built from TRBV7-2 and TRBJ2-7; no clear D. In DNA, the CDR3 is TGTGCCAGCAGCTTAGTGCCCGTTTCCTACGAGCAGTACTTC. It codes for CASSLVPVSYEQYF.